The 18 T cell receptor beta chains presented below share a single source sample, sequenced in a study of T cell repertoires in cytomegalovirus infection. TCRdb re-derived calls from the reads in MiXCR, one entry per CDR3 protein. The sample lists some 900,000 distinct CDR3 sequences; about 33% were seen once. No antigen has been identified for these receptors. Sequenced here: cultured CD8+ T cells from PBMCs, sampled from culture after CMV antigen stimulation. These receptors were collected from a human donor in good health (CMV status not recorded). Some clones in this sample may be carry-over from other donors' samples.

At least ten counts were recorded for this clonotype. The V gene is TRBV7-9, the J gene TRBJ2-1; 14 positions match TRBD2. Germline assignment: CDR1 SEHNR and CDR2 FQNEAQ (reference sequence). V gave up 6 bases and J gave up 6 bases; unmatched junction bases: 4. The CDR3 is 15 amino acids. CDR3 nucleotides: TGTGCCAGCAGTTTGACTAGCGGGGGGGCCAATGAGCAGTTCTTC. This sequence encodes CASSLTSGGANEQFF.

This clonotype showed up just a few times. V usage is TRBV6-1 and J usage is TRBJ2-1; D is perhaps TRBD1 or TRBD2 (6 bases each). The V gene's germline CDR1 is MNHNS and CDR2 SASEGT. V lost 5 bases, J lost 4 bases, and 24 bases lay in between. This CDR3 has 18 residues. CDR3 bases: TGTGCCAGCAGTCCTTACGGACAGTTTAGCGGACCTTACAATGAGCAGTTCTTC. It specifies CASSPYGQFSGPYNEQFF.

V and J are TRBV20-1 and TRBJ2-7; D ambiguous. The length of the CDR3 is 15 residues. Trimming removed 5 bases at V and 3 bases at J, with 20 bases between. Germline CDR1 is DFQATT and CDR2 is SNEGSKA (reference sequence). The CDR3 bases are TGCAGTGCTGCCCCCGCCGGGCACAGCTTCTACGAGCAGTACGTC. Translation: CSAAPAGHSFYEQYV.

A few counts support this clonotype. DNA for the CDR3: TGTGCCAGTAGTATACCGGGACACACCGGGGAGCTGTTTTTT. Protein: CASSIPGHTGELFF. The chain employs TRBV19 and TRBJ2-2, with D possibly being TRBD1 or TRBD2 (5 bases each). CDR3 length: 14 residues. CDR1 and CDR2 from the germline V gene are LNHDA and SQIVND (reference sequence). V was clipped by 2 bases and J by 3 bases, with 7 bases between them.

This clonotype appeared many times. This chain connects TRBV7-8 to TRBJ1-4, with D hard to call. This CDR3 is 17 amino acids long. From germline, CDR1 is SGHVS and CDR2 FQNEAQ. V was trimmed by 1 base and J by 0 bases, leaving 12 bases between them. DNA of the CDR3: TGTGCCAGCAGCTTAGGAAGAGGTCTTGCAACTAATGAAAAACTGTTTTTT. This sequence encodes CASSLGRGLATNEKLFF.

V usage is TRBV20-1 and J usage is TRBJ2-1; unclear D gene. Between the trimmed V and J ends, which lost 0 bases and 6 bases, there was a span of 3 bases. Germline CDR1 and CDR2: DFQATT and SNEGSKA (reference sequence). This CDR3 has 11 amino acids. The CDR3 nucleotides are TGCAGTGCTAGAGATGCCAATGAGCAGTTCTTC. This sequence encodes CSARDANEQFF.

This chain joins TRBV2 and TRBJ2-1; 8 nucleotides match TRBD1. The germline V gene has CDR1 SNHLY and CDR2 FYNNEI. V was pared by 2 bases and J by 6 bases, with 3 bases of the junction left unmatched. There are 14 residues in the CDR3. CDR3 residues: CASSEKQGGNEQFF. The CDR3 nucleotides are TGTGCCAGCAGTGAAAAACAGGGGGGCAATGAGCAGTTCTTC.

This clonotype was seen repeatedly, ten times or more. The chain uses TRBV19 and TRBJ2-7, with D unclear. Germline lookup yields CDR1 LNHDA and CDR2 SQIVND (reference sequence). The V gene lost 11 bases and the J gene lost 2 bases, with 19 bases spanning the gap. This CDR3 spans 14 amino acids. CDR3 sequence (DNA): TGTGCCGTCTCTAACGGCAGGATTCCCTACGAGCAGTACTTC. Residues: CAVSNGRIPYEQYF.

This clonotype was detected many times. V is TRBV7-6 and J is TRBJ2-3, with 10 bases lining up with TRBD2. This CDR3 comprises 15 residues. Germline CDR1 SGHVS, CDR2 FNYEAQ. J lost 2 bases, V lost 3 bases, and 2 bases had no gene match. Written as DNA, the CDR3 is TGTGCCAGCAGCTTTCTAGCGGGGGCCACAGATACGCAGTATTTT. Its translation is CASSFLAGATDTQYF.

The V and J genes are TRBV7-3 and TRBJ2-1, with 7 bases matching TRBD2. Trimming cost V 4 bases and J 3 bases; bases outside gene matches: 9. The CDR3 loop spans 16 amino acids. The germline gives CDR1 SGHTA, CDR2 FQGTGA. The CDR3 DNA follows: TGTGCCAGCAGCTCAGGGACTATGCTGGGCTACAATGAGCAGTTCTTC. The encoded protein is CASSSGTMLGYNEQFF.

The J gene is TRBJ2-7, the V gene TRBV27, with D perhaps TRBD1 (6 bases). The CDR3 totals 15 residues. V was shortened by 1 base and J by 2 bases, with 12 bases between the two germline ends. Germline CDR1 MNHEY, CDR2 SMNVEV (reference sequence). CDR3: CASSLFPGDAYEQYF. CDR3 sequence (DNA): TGTGCCAGCAGTTTATTTCCAGGGGACGCCTACGAGCAGTACTTC.

The chain uses TRBV11-2 and TRBJ1-2; weak D call: TRBD1 (5 bases). Germline loops: CDR1 SGHAT, CDR2 FQNNGV. V dropped 3 bases and J dropped 4 bases, with 30 bases sitting between them. The CDR3 runs 20 residues. CDR3 in DNA: TGTGCCAGCAGCTTTAGGGATCTGGGGACTGGGTTTTCTACTTCCTATGGCTACACCTTC. Translated, it gives CASSFRDLGTGFSTSYGYTF.

The table lists this clonotype with a few counts. The rearrangement joins TRBV5-5 to TRBJ2-2; 8 bases are a match to TRBD1. Germline CDR1 is SGHKS and CDR2 is YYEKEE (reference sequence). This CDR3 has 18 residues. V shed 3 bases and J 1 base; nucleotides not matched to a gene: 11. The chain's CDR3 is CASSSRLDRGRNTGELFF. DNA of the CDR3: TGTGCCAGCAGCTCAAGGCTAGACAGGGGCCGGAACACCGGGGAGCTGTTTTTT.

V is TRBV20-1 and J is TRBJ2-1; D possibly corresponds to TRBD2 (7 bases). CDR3 length: 14 amino acids. The V end lost 7 bases, the J end lost 4 bases, and 17 bases lay between the germline ends. Germline values: CDR1 DFQATT, CDR2 SNEGSKA (reference sequence). CDR3 DNA: TGCAGTGGCTTTCCCGGGGGGCCTTACAATGAGCAGTTCTTC. Encoded protein: CSGFPGGPYNEQFF.

J is TRBJ2-1 and V is TRBV9, with TRBD2 matching 12 bases. V dropped 3 bases and J dropped 10; count of bases not matched to a gene: 14. The germline CDR1 and CDR2 sequences are SGDLS and YYNGEE. This CDR3 region has 17 residues. The CDR3 protein is CASSGAGGTSGGLEQFF. CDR3 nucleotides: TGTGCCAGCAGCGGAGCCGGGGGAACTAGCGGGGGGTTAGAGCAGTTCTTC. Full variable domain (outside the CDR3, taken from reference TRBV9 and TRBJ2-1): DSGVTQTPKHLITATGQRVTLRCSPRSGDLSVYWYQQSLDQGLQFLIQYYNGEERAKGNILERFSAQQFPDLHSELNLSSLELGDSALYFCASSGAGGTSGGLEQFFGPGTRLTVL.

The CDR3 DNA reads TGTGCCAGCAGCCTAAACCACGGGACGGTAAGCGATGAGCAGTTCTTC. This encodes CASSLNHGTVSDEQFF. The V gene is TRBV7-2, the J gene TRBJ2-1; D is tentatively TRBD1 or TRBD2 (5 bases each). The length of the CDR3 is 16 residues. The V gene lost 5 bases and the J gene lost 8 bases, with 22 bases spanning the gap. The germline V gene encodes CDR1 SGHTA and CDR2 FQGNSA.

The gene calls are TRBV4-1 and TRBJ1-5; no clear D gene. Germline V gives CDR1 MGHRA, CDR2 YSYEKL. Trimming took off 1 base at V and 2 bases at J, with 9 bases between the two ends. The CDR3 covers 15 residues. CDR3 nucleotide sequence: TGCGCCAGCAGCCAAGCCTCGCCGGGCAATCAGCCCCAGCATTTT. It is translated as CASSQASPGNQPQHF.

The J gene is TRBJ1-1, the V gene TRBV9, with D tentatively TRBD1 (5 bases). V was trimmed by 0 bases and J by 7 bases, leaving 16 bases between them. Germline V lookup: CDR1 SGDLS, CDR2 YYNGEE. This CDR3 is 15 amino acids long. CDR3 amino acids: CASSVAAGRSFEAFF. CDR3 coding DNA: TGTGCCAGCAGCGTAGCGGCAGGGAGGTCTTTTGAAGCTTTCTTT.